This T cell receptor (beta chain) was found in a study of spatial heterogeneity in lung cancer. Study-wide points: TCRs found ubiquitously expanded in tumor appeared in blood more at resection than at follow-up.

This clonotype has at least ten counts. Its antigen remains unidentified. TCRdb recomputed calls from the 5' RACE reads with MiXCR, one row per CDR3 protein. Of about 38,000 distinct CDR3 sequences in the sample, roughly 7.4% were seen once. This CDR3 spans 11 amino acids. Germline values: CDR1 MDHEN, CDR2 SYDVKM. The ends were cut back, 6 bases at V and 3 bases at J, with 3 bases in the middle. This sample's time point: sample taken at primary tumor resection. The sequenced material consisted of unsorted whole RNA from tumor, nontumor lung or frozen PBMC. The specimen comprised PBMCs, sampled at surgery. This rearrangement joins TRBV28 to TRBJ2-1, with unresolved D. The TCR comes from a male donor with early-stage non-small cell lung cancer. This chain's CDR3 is CASSHYNEQFF. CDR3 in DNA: TGTGCCAGCAGCCACTACAATGAGCAGTTCTTC.